This T cell receptor beta chain was recorded in a study of human T cells and chemical hapten exposure. On the study more broadly: Each week of the approximately 25-week study, patients had diphenylcyclopropenone applied to the scalp.

The library labeled individual cDNA molecules by adding unique molecular identifiers to them. In TCRdb, the RACE reads were re-called with MiXCR into one record per CDR3 protein. Here the sample spans some 400,000 distinct CDR3 sequences, 4.5% to 6% being singletons. The time point: pre-sensitization, week 0. Treatment here: therapeutic diphenylcyclopropenone sensitization with weekly scalp DPC. Alopecia patients, 18 to 70 years old and DPC-suitable, served as donors. Germline loops: CDR1 MNHEY, CDR2 SMNVEV (reference sequence). The junction had 14 bases not matched to a gene; V was cut back by 3 bases and J by 7 bases. The CDR3 has 16 amino acids.

This chain joins TRBV27 and TRBJ1-2, with 7 bases aligning to TRBD1. Specimen: whole blood, collected in connection with sensitization to the hapten diphenylcyclopropenone (DPC). The sequence derives from a woman aged 50 to 60 with alopecia areata. Some clones in this sample may be carry-over from other donors' samples. In nucleotides, the CDR3 is TGTGCCAGCAGTTTCTCTCGGACAGGAGGTCTATGTGGCTACACCTTC. It yields the protein CASSFSRTGGLCGYTF.